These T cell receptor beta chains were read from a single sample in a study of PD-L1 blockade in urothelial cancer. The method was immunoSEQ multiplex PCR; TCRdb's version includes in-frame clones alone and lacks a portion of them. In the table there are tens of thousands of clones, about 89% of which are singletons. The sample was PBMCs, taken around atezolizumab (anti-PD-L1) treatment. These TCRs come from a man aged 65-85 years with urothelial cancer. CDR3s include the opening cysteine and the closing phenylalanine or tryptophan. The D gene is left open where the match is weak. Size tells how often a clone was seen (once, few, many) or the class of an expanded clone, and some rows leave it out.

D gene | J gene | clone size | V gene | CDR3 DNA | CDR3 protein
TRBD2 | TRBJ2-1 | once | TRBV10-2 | TGCGCCAGCCAAGCGATAGCGGGAATAGACAATGAGCAGTTCTTC | CASQAIAGIDNEQFF
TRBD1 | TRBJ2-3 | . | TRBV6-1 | TGTGCCAGCAGTGCCTTTCCGCAGGGGGTCGGAACAGATACGCAGTATTTT | CASSAFPQGVGTDTQYF
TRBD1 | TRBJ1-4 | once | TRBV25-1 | TGTGCCAGCAGTTCCGGGACAGGGGGCGAGAAACTGTTTTTT | CASSSGTGGEKLFF
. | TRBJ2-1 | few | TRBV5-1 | TGCGCCAGCAGCTCAGGGTCTCGGCACAATGAGCAGTTCTTC | CASSSGSRHNEQFF
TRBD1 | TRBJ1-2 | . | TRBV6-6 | TGTGCCAGCAGCCACCTAGACAGGGTCCGACTTTATGGCTACACCTTC | CASSHLDRVRLYGYTF
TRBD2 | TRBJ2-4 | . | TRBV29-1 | TGCAGCGTTGCTCAGACTAGCGGGGGGGTAGCCAAAAACATTCAGTACTTC | CSVAQTSGGVAKNIQYF
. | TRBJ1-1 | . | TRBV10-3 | TGTGCCATCAGTAACAGGGACACTGAAGCTTTCTTT | CAISNRDTEAFF
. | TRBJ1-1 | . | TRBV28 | TGTGCCAGCAGCCTCATGTGGGGGGGCACTGAAGCTTTCTTT | CASSLMWGGTEAFF
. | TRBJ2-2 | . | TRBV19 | TGTGCCAGTAGAGTCGGTGGGAGGAACACCGGGGAGCTGTTTTTT | CASRVGGRNTGELFF
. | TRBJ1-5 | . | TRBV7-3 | TGTGCCAGCAGCTTAACTGCAGATGGGCCCCAGCATTTT | CASSLTADGPQHF
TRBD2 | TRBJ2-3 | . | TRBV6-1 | TGTGCCAGCAGTGTACTAGCGGGAGGACCAGATACGCAGTATTTT | CASSVLAGGPDTQYF
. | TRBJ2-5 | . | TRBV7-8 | TGTGCCAGCAGCCATCGACTAGTTGTGCAAGAGACCCAGTACTTC | CASSHRLVVQETQYF
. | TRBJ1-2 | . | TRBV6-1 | TGTGCCAGCAGTGAAGGCGGGAACTATGGCTACACCTTC | CASSEGGNYGYTF
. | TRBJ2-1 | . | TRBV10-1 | TGCGCCAGCAGTGCAGTCGGGGAGCAGTTCTTC | CASSAVGEQFF
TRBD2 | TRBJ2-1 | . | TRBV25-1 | TGTGCCAGCAGCATAGCGGGTTCATCCTACAATGAGCAGTTCTTC | CASSIAGSSYNEQFF
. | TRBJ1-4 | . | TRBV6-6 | TGTGCCAGCAGTTCCATCGGGACTGGTAATGAAAAACTGTTTTTT | CASSSIGTGNEKLFF
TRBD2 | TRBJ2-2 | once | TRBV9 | TGTGCCAGCAGCCCTCGGACTAGCGAGACCACCGGGGAGCTGTTTTTT | CASSPRTSETTGELFF
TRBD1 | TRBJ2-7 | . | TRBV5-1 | TGCGCCAGCAGCGGAGGGACAGGGGTATCCTACGAGCAGTACTTC | CASSGGTGVSYEQYF
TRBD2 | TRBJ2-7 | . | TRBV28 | TGTGCCAGCAGTCCCTTATACCCCGGGACTAGCAGCTCCTACGAGCAGTACTTC | CASSPLYPGTSSSYEQYF
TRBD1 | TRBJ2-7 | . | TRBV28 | TGTGCCAGCGGCTTAGAGACAGGGGGGACCGAGCAGTACTTC | CASGLETGGTEQYF
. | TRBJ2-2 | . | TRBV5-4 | TGTGCCAGCAGCTTGGCGCAGACGAACACCGGGGAGCTGTTTTTT | CASSLAQTNTGELFF
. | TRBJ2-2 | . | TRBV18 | TGTGCCAGCTCACCACAGACAGGCCCCGGGGAGCTGTTTTTT | CASSPQTGPGELFF
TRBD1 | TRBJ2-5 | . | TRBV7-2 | TGTGCCAGCAGCCCAGGGGGCACCTCACAAGAGACCCAGTACTTC | CASSPGGTSQETQYF
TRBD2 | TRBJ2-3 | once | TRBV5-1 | TGCGCCAGCAGCTCGGGACTAGCGGGAGGACTTAGCACAGATACGCAGTATTTT | CASSSGLAGGLSTDTQYF
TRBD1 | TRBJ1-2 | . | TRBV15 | TGTGCCACCAGCATCCACAGGGGGCTTGGGTATGGCTACACCTTC | CATSIHRGLGYGYTF
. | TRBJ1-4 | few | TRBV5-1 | TGCGCCAGCAGCTTCGACTCAGGGGCCCGGGGAGAAAAACTGTTTTTT | CASSFDSGARGEKLFF
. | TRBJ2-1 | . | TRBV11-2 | TGTGCCAGCCGGGGGTTGGGCGGAAGAGGGGATCCCGAGCAGTTCTTC | CASRGLGGRGDPEQFF
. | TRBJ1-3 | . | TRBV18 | TGTGCCAGCTCACCCGGAGGGGGAAACACCATATATTTT | CASSPGGGNTIYF
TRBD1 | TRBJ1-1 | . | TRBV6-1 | TGTGCCACCGGCTCGGGACAGCGAAGGGACACTGAAGCTTTCTTT | CATGSGQRRDTEAFF
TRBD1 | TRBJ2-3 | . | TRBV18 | TGTGCCAGCTCACCCACAGGGGCTAGCACAGATACGCAGTATTTT | CASSPTGASTDTQYF
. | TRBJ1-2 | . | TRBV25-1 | TGTGCCAGCAGTGATTTCCGTGATTCGGGATCTGGCTACACCTTC | CASSDFRDSGSGYTF
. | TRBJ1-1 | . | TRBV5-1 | TGCGCCAGCAGCTTGGAGGAGGGCGGCTACACTGAAGCTTTCTTT | CASSLEEGGYTEAFF
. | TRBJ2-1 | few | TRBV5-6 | TGTGCCAGCAGCTTGGAGCGACAGTCAGCCTACAATGAGCAGTTCTTC | CASSLERQSAYNEQFF
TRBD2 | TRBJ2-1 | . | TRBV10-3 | TGTGCCATCAGCTCCACTAGCGGGAACTATGAGCAGTTCTTC | CAISSTSGNYEQFF
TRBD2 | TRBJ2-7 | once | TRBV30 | TGTGCCTGGAGTGTGTTCACTAGCGGGAGAAATAACGAGCAGTACTTC | CAWSVFTSGRNNEQYF
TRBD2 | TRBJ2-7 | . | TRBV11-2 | TGTGCCAGCAAAGGGACTAGCGGGATCTACGAGCAGTACTTC | CASKGTSGIYEQYF
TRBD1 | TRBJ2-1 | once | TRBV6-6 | TGTGCCAGCAGGACACCAGGGGGCGGCGAGCAGTTCTTC | CASRTPGGGEQFF
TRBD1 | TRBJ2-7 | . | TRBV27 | TGTGCCAGCAGTTTCGTGGGACAGTCCTACGAGCAGTACTTC | CASSFVGQSYEQYF
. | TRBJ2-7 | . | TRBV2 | TGTGCCAGCATCCTCGGGGAATCCTACGAGCAGTACTTC | CASILGESYEQYF
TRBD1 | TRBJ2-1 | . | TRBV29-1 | TGCAGCGTTGAAGATTCGCCTACAGGGGATCTCATCAATGAGCAGTTCTTC | CSVEDSPTGDLINEQFF
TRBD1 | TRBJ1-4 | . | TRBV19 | TGTGCCAGTAGTCACAGACAGGGGCAACGGAATGAAAAACTGTTTTTT | CASSHRQGQRNEKLFF
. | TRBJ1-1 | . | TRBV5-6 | TGTGCCAGCAGCTTGGACGGGGGGCGGCGGGGATGGGATGGAGCTTTCTTT | CASSLDGGRRGWDGAFF
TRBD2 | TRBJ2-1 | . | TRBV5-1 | TGCGCCAGCAGCTTCGGGACTAGCGGCCCCAATGAGCAGTTCTTC | CASSFGTSGPNEQFF
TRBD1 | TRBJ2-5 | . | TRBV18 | TGTGCCAGCTCCCGAGGACCGGGACAGGGGGAAGAGACCCAGTACTTC | CASSRGPGQGEETQYF
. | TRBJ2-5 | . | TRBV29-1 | TGCAGCGAAGGGGTGGAGACCCAGTACTTC | CSEGVETQYF
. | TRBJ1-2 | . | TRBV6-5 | TGTGCCAGCAGTTACGGGCGGGCCCCTGGCTATGGCTACACCTTC | CASSYGRAPGYGYTF
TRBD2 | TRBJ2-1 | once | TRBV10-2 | TGCGCCAGCAAACTAGCGGGAGGGCCCAATGAGCAGTTCTTC | CASKLAGGPNEQFF
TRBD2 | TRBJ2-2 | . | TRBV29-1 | TGCAGCGTTGAACGGACTAGCTCCGGGGAGCTGTTTTTT | CSVERTSSGELFF